Listed below are T cell receptor beta chains from one sample, sequenced in a study of blood T cells in healthy people across ages. TCRdb re-analysed the 5' RACE reads in MiXCR, keeping a single row per CDR3 protein. This table has around 1,100,000 distinct CDR3 sequences, around two fifths appearing once. Sequencing was carried out using blood. The receptors originated from a man aged 18-30 years in good health. Each CDR3 is given with its conserved first and last residue. D genes are given only for firm matches. A row's size may be missing; if present it is once, few, many or a size class.

>NA|TRBJ2-7|TRBD1|TRBV6-5
TGTGCCAGCAGTTATACCTACCGGGACAGGGTCTACGAGCAGTACTTC
CASSYTYRDRVYEQYF
>few|TRBJ2-7|TRBD2|TRBV25-1
TGTGCCAGCAACCCTAGCGGGGGTATGTTCGAGCAGTACTTC
CASNPSGGMFEQYF
>once|TRBJ1-1|NA|TRBV9
TGTGCCAGCAGCCCTACCCCGGGGAGGGGGGACACTGAAGCTTTCTTT
CASSPTPGRGDTEAFF
>few|TRBJ2-2|NA|TRBV3-1
TGTGCCAGCAGCCCCTCCTGGGGGGAGCTGTTTTTT
CASSPSWGELFF
>once|TRBJ1-5|NA|TRBV2
TGTGCCAGCAGTGAAGAATTAGGGGGCAATCAGCCCCAGCATTTT
CASSEELGGNQPQHF
>NA|TRBJ1-1|NA|TRBV27
TGTGCCAGCAGAAACGGACCTGAAGCTTTCTTT
CASRNGPEAFF
>few|TRBJ2-1|TRBD1|TRBV25-1
TGTGCCAGCAGTGAGAGGACAGGGAATTCAGGGGAGCAGTTCTTC
CASSERTGNSGEQFF
>few|TRBJ2-7|NA|TRBV5-5
TGTGCCAGCAGCTTGGGGGGCTCCATCTTCTACGAGCAGTACTTC
CASSLGGSIFYEQYF
>NA|TRBJ1-4|NA|TRBV20-1
TGCAGAAAATCTCGCGGTAATGAAAAACTGTTTTTT
CRKSRGNEKLFF
>few|TRBJ1-2|NA|TRBV4-1
TGCGCCAGCAGCCAGTCCCAGGGGAACGACTATGGCTACACCTTC
CASSQSQGNDYGYTF
>few|TRBJ1-1|NA|TRBV12-3/TRBV12-4
TGTGCCAGCAGTAGGGAACTAGTGAACACTGAAGCTTTCTTT
CASSRELVNTEAFF